This TCR beta chain was recovered during a study of T cells in Graves' hyperthyroidism and ophthalmopathy. Study-wide background: The initial diagnosis was the point when peripheral blood was collected, ahead of any treatment. Notes on the study in general: Blood also showed most of the thyroid clonotypes that were expanded above 0.001. Before onset, by a median of around 6.1 months, the model predicted ophthalmopathy.

This clonotype was counted many times. No antigen is known for it. The CDR3 regions of TCR beta were amplified from RNA transcripts. First-round RT-PCR targeting the TCR CDR3 was performed with the HTBI primer set. A single record per CDR3 protein comes from TCRdb applying MiXCR to the multiplex PCR reads. Of some 400,000 distinct CDR3 sequences listed, approximately 15% are singletons. A lack of ophthalmopathy progression within 18 months defined stable Graves' hyperthyroidism. The sample comprised blood. The clonotype was recovered from a woman aged 55-70 years with Graves' hyperthyroidism.

CDR3 nucleotides: TGTGCTAGTGGTTCGACCCGTGGGCCAACCTACGAGCAGTACTTC. It yields the protein CASGSTRGPTYEQYF. The chain recombines TRBV12-5 with TRBJ2-7; D gene uncertain. This CDR3 comprises 15 residues. Germline-derived CDR1 and CDR2 are LGHNT and FRNRAP. Deletions cut 4 bases from V and 2 bases from J, with 15 bases between.